This record looks at one T cell receptor (beta chain) sequence and its context. Its cognate antigen has yet to be identified. The sample holds no much larger clone one base away, and base qualities are not on file. The sample belongs to a study of T-cell reconstitution after alpha-beta-depleted transplantation in children (dated by TCRdb to 2016 to 2018). For the study in its entirety: T-cell immune reconstitution after TCRalphabeta/CD19-depleted allogeneic hematopoietic cell transplantation in children was quantitatively tracked in the study by means of TCR repertoire profiling. Findings and caveats that apply to the study as a whole: In some patients, high TCRbeta diversity at day 60 was attributed to recipient T cells and intrathymic progenitors that had survived conditioning. Apparently early alphabetaT-cell count recovery about two months after transplant reportedly relied on only several hundred rapidly expanded clones derived from non-depleted graft cells. Over the following months the frequencies of hyperexpanded clones went down, and after one year T-cell counts and TCRbeta diversity were mostly credited to newly produced T cells.

The treatment or condition label for this specimen denotes: allogeneic hematopoietic cell transplantation with graft depleted of TCRalphabeta T cells and CD19 B cells. The children who served as transplant recipients had been given grafts of TCRalphabeta/CD19-depleted allogeneic hematopoietic cells. Per the germline V gene (reference sequence), SEHNR is the CDR1 and FQNEAQ is the CDR2. Relative to germline, V is 0 bases shorter and J is 5 bases shorter, with 13 bases between their ends. The cysteine opens and the phenylalanine closes a CDR3 of 15 amino acids. The DNA shown is the 45-base CDR3, in frame from base 1. The library was made by PCR. The sequencer was an Illumina HiSeq 2500. Molecular barcoding was employed in the preparation of TCR libraries, with unique molecular identifiers being used to normalize TCRbeta repertoire quantification. Clones were called with MiXCR by TCRdb after fastp trimmed the public reads at Q25, and only in-frame beta chains were retained. Each CDR3 protein appears once, grouped with its most common genes and DNA. The sample contains hundreds of thousands of distinct CDR3 sequences, over 10% of them found a single time. Approximately 2% of the sample goes to the ten largest clones.

The chain is made from TRBV7-9 and TRBJ1-2; the D segment cannot be called with confidence. The TCR comes from a male patient between 10 and 17 years old who had a stem cell transplant for acute myeloid leukemia, so the T cells may come from the graft donor. The sequencing used PBMCs, mostly from graft donor cells, collected 360 days after TCRalphabeta/CD19-depleted stem cell transplant. Read as DNA, the sequence is TGTGCCAGCAGCTTAGCGCTGGACGGCTCGTATGGCTACACCTTC. Its protein product is CASSLALDGSYGYTF. When the CDR3 is completed using the reference TRBV7-9 and TRBJ1-2 genes on either side, the full variable domain is DTGVSQNPRHKITKRGQNVTFRCDPISEHNRLYWYRQTLGQGPEFLTYFQNEAQLEKSRLLSDRFSAERPKGSFSTLEIQRTEQGDSAMYLCASSLALDGSYGYTFGSGTRLTVV.